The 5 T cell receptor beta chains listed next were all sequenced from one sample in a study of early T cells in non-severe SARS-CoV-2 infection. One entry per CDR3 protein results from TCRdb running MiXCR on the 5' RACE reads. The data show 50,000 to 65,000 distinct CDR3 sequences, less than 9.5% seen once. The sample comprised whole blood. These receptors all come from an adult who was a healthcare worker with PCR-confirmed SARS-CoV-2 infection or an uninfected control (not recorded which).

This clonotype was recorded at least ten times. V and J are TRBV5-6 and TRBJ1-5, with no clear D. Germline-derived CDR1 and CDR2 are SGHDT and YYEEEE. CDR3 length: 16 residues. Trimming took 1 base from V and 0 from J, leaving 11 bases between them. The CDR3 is CASSLNFPNSNQPQHF. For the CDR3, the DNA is TGTGCCAGCAGCTTGAATTTTCCGAATAGCAATCAGCCCCAGCATTTT. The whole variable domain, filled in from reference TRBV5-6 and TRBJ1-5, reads DAGVTQSPTHLIKTRGQQVTLRCSPKSGHDTVSWYQQALGQGPQFIFQYYEEEERQRGNFPDRFSGHQFPNYSSELNVNALLLGDSALYLCASSLNFPNSNQPQHFGDGTRLSIL.

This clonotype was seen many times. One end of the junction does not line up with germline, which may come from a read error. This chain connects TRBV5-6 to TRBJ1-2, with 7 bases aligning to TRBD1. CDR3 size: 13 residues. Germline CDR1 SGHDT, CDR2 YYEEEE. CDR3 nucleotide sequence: TGTGCCAGCAGCTTGGGACAGGGTCGTTTTCAATCCTTC. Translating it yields CASSLGQGRFQSF.

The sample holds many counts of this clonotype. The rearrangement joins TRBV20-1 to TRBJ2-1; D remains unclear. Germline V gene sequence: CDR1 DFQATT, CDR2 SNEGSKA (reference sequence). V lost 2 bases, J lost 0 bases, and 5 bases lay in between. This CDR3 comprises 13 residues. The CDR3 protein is CSARLDSYNEQFF. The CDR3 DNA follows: TGCAGTGCTAGACTAGACTCCTACAATGAGCAGTTCTTC.

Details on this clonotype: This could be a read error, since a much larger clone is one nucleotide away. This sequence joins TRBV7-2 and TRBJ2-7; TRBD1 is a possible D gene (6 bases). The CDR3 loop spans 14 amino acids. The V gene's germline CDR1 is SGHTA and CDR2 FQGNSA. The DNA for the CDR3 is TGTGTCAGCCGCGATAGACAGGCCAGCTACGAGCAGTACTTC. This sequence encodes CVSRDRQASYEQYF.

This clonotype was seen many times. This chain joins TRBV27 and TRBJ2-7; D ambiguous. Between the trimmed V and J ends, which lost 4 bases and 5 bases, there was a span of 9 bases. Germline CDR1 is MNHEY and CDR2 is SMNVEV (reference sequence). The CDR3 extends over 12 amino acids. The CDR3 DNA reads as TGTGCCAGCAGTTCCGCCTGGGACGAGCAGTACTTC. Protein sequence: CASSSAWDEQYF.